A selection of T cell receptor beta chains follows, all from one sample in a study of CD8+ T cells in alopecia areata. Generated by immunoSEQ multiplex PCR, the TCRdb table keeps only in-frame clones and is missing some. The sample holds 150,000 to 180,000 clones, around half seen once. The specimen comprised CD8+ T cells sorted from blood, sampled at week 0. These receptors were obtained from a human donor with alopecia areata. Each CDR3 is given with its conserved first and last residue. Each record gives: D gene, V gene, clone size, J gene, CDR3 protein, CDR3 DNA. A D gene is named only where the DNA matches it firmly. Rows give clone size only sometimes, using once, few, many, or a class for an expanded clone.

TRBD1	TRBV10-3	few	TRBJ2-1	CAITGQGDEQFF	TGTGCCATCACCGGACAGGGGGATGAGCAGTTCTTC
TRBD1	TRBV7-2	-	TRBJ2-7	CASSCRDRSSYEQYF	TGTGCCAGCAGCTGCCGGGACAGGTCATCCTACGAGCAGTACTTC
-	TRBV5-1	-	TRBJ2-1	CASSFYNEQFF	TGCGCCAGCAGCTTCTATAATGAGCAGTTCTTC
-	TRBV7-2	-	TRBJ2-3	CASSPPGISTDTQYF	TGTGCCAGCAGCCCGCCGGGAATTAGCACAGATACGCAGTATTTT
TRBD2	TRBV27	once	TRBJ2-7	CASRQDSGSSYEQYF	TGTGCCAGCAGACAAGATAGCGGGAGCTCCTACGAGCAGTACTTC
-	TRBV27	few	TRBJ1-4	CASSLYFPVGVSEKLFF	TGTGCCAGCAGTTTATACTTTCCGGTGGGTGTGTCTGAAAAACTGTTTTTT
-	TRBV2	-	TRBJ1-1	CASSEAAENMNTEAFF	TGTGCCAGCAGTGAAGCGGCAGAAAATATGAACACTGAAGCTTTCTTT
-	TRBV7-6	-	TRBJ2-1	CASSSGGADSSYNEQFF	TGTGCCAGCAGCTCCGGCGGGGCAGACTCCTCCTACAATGAGCAGTTCTTC
TRBD1	TRBV29-1	-	TRBJ1-2	CSVAGGDYGYTF	TGCAGCGTTGCAGGGGGCGATTATGGCTACACCTTC
-	TRBV7-9	-	TRBJ2-7	CASSKGAYEQYF	TGTGCCAGCAGCAAGGGGGCCTACGAGCAGTACTTC
TRBD1	TRBV7-6	-	TRBJ2-2	CASSSDRSTGELFF	TGTGCCAGCAGCTCGGACAGGTCAACCGGGGAGCTGTTTTTT
-	TRBV4-3	few	TRBJ1-1	CASSQSVMNTEAFF	TGCGCCAGCAGCCAATCAGTCATGAACACTGAAGCTTTCTTT
-	TRBV11-3	-	TRBJ1-2	CASNKGFNYGYTF	TGTGCCAGCAATAAAGGGTTCAACTATGGCTACACCTTC
-	TRBV30	-	TRBJ2-1	CAWMPTGYEQFF	TGTGCCTGGATGCCGACCGGTTATGAGCAGTTCTTC
-	TRBV6-5	-	TRBJ1-2	CASSYSRTATYGYTF	TGTGCCAGCAGTTACTCCAGGACAGCGACTTATGGCTACACCTTC
-	TRBV27	few	TRBJ1-2	CASSLSVGHQTYGYTF	TGTGCCAGCAGTTTGTCGGTGGGGCATCAGACATATGGCTACACCTTC
-	TRBV29-1	few	TRBJ1-1	CSVEDTNTEAFF	TGCAGCGTCGAAGACACGAACACTGAAGCTTTCTTT
TRBD1	TRBV6-1	-	TRBJ1-2	CASSAGTGGYGYTF	TGTGCCAGCAGTGCCGGGACAGGGGGCTATGGCTACACCTTC
-	TRBV28	-	TRBJ2-5	CASSFYRDGKETQYF	TGTGCCAGCAGTTTTTACCGGGACGGAAAAGAGACCCAGTACTTC
-	TRBV5-6	-	TRBJ2-1	CASSYAGSSYNEQFF	TGTGCCAGCAGCTACGCCGGGAGCTCCTACAATGAGCAGTTCTTC
-	TRBV5-6	few	TRBJ2-6	CASNFLSGANVLTF	TGTGCCAGCAACTTTTTATCTGGGGCCAACGTCCTGACTTTC
-	TRBV7-8	-	TRBJ2-7	CASSYWGSYEQYF	TGTGCCAGCAGCTACTGGGGGAGCTACGAGCAGTACTTC
TRBD1	TRBV27	-	TRBJ1-2	CASSPRTGQDYGYTF	TGTGCCAGCAGTCCAAGGACAGGGCAAGACTATGGCTACACCTTC
-	TRBV23-1	-	TRBJ1-5	CASSPRGGCQPQHF	TGCGCCAGCAGCCCAAGGGGAGGGTGTCAGCCCCAGCATTTT
-	TRBV11-1	-	TRBJ2-7	CASSFGLGIGYEQYF	TGTGCCAGCAGCTTCGGTCTCGGGATCGGATACGAGCAGTACTTC
TRBD1	TRBV29-1	-	TRBJ2-6	CSARIIIRDRGSSGANVLTF	TGCAGCGCAAGGATTATTATCCGGGACAGGGGGAGCTCTGGGGCCAACGTCCTGACTTTC
-	TRBV11-2	few	TRBJ1-1	CASSLVEQGNTEAFF	TGTGCCAGCAGCTTAGTCGAGCAGGGGAACACTGAAGCTTTCTTT
-	TRBV5-4	few	TRBJ2-2	CASSADSPNTGELFF	TGTGCCAGCAGCGCCGACAGCCCGAACACCGGGGAGCTGTTTTTT
-	TRBV30	few	TRBJ2-1	CAWGPSNGEQFF	TGTGCCTGGGGACCTAGCAACGGGGAGCAGTTCTTC
TRBD2	TRBV7-9	-	TRBJ2-3	CASSPTSLRGASDTQYF	TGTGCCAGCAGCCCCACTTCCCTGCGGGGGGCTTCAGATACGCAGTATTTT
-	TRBV2	few	TRBJ2-2	CASSEATGWAGELFF	TGTGCCAGCAGTGAAGCAACAGGGTGGGCCGGGGAGCTGTTTTTT
-	TRBV9	few	TRBJ1-2	CASSVGRNGYTF	TGTGCCAGCAGCGTAGGTAGGAATGGCTACACCTTC
-	TRBV29-1	few	TRBJ2-2	CSVEDDEGLENTGELFF	TGCAGCGTTGAAGACGATGAGGGCCTAGAGAACACCGGGGAGCTGTTTTTT
-	TRBV4-3	few	TRBJ1-2	CASSQDAGGARYGYTF	TGCGCCAGCAGCCAAGATGCGGGGGGCGCGCGGTATGGCTACACCTTC
-	TRBV30	-	TRBJ2-2	CAWSPRVTNTGELFF	TGTGCCTGGTCCCCGCGGGTGACGAACACCGGGGAGCTGTTTTTT
TRBD1	TRBV9	-	TRBJ2-6	CASSVTGGPSGANVLTF	TGTGCCAGCAGCGTGACAGGGGGCCCCTCTGGGGCCAACGTCCTGACTTTC
-	TRBV4-3	-	TRBJ2-7	CASSTPPYEQYF	TGCGCCAGCAGTACACCTCCCTACGAGCAGTACTTC
-	TRBV30	-	TRBJ1-1	CAWSPPGNEAFF	TGTGCCTGGAGTCCTCCCGGGAATGAAGCTTTCTTT
TRBD2	TRBV20-1	few	TRBJ2-1	CSARTSSLGFF	TGCAGTGCTCGGACTAGCAGTTTGGGGTTCTTC
-	TRBV7-2	many	TRBJ2-7	CASSPMGYNEQYF	TGTGCCAGCAGCCCGATGGGCTATAACGAGCAGTACTTC
-	TRBV29-1	few	TRBJ1-1	CSVQPSRSTEAFF	TGCAGCGTCCAGCCCTCTCGGAGCACTGAAGCTTTCTTT
-	TRBV6-5	few	TRBJ2-2	CASSPRDWGTGELFF	TGTGCCAGCAGTCCTAGGGATTGGGGCACCGGGGAGCTGTTTTTT
-	TRBV19	-	TRBJ2-2	CASSIDPGQENTGELFF	TGTGCCAGTAGTATAGATCCGGGGCAGGAGAACACCGGGGAGCTGTTTTTT
-	TRBV6-6	many	TRBJ1-2	CASSYSEEFVGYGYTF	TGTGCCAGCAGTTACTCGGAGGAATTTGTTGGATATGGCTACACCTTC
-	TRBV7-2	few	TRBJ2-1	CASSLRNEQFF	TGTGCCAGCAGCTTACGCAATGAGCAGTTCTTC